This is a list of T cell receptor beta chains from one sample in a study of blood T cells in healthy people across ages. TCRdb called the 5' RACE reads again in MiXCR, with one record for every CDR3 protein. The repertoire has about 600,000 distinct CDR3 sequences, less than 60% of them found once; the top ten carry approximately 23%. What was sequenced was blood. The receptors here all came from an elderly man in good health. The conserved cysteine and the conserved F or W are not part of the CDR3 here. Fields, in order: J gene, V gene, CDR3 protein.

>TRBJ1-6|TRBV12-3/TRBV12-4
ASVGSSYNSPLH
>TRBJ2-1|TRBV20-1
SAFRGGSYNEQF
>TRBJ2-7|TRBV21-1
ASRTTERRSNFYEQY
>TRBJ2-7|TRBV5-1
ASSLEVSGSYEQY
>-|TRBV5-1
ASSLAVGHFYEQY
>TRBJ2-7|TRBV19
ASSPTLTAPYEQY
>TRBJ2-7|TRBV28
ASSLVSSGSYEQY
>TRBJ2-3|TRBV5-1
ASSVTGTLSTDTQY
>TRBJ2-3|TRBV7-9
ANSLEGGTQY
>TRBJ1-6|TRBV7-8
ASSLSDRPYNSPLH
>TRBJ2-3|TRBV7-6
ASSLSSSGVGTDTQY
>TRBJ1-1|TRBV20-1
SARGGLAIRGRNTEAF
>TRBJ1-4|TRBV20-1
SAPRGGDNEKLF
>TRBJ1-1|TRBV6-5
ASRGPRGAF
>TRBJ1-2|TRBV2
ASSETRGTMGGYT
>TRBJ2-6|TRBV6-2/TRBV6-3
ASSYPMGTWGANVLT
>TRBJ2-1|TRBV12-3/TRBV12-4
ASSLLPPGQGIMDEQF
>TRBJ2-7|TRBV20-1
SARDLLAGSYEQY
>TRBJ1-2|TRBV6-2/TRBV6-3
ASSREGSSRYGYT
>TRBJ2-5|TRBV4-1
ASNQQGDPQETQY